One TCR beta chain is described in this entry. This record comes from a study of T cells in tumors after PD-1 blockade. Study as a whole: On average, peripheral blood gave 113,528 TCR templates and over 35,000 unique clonotypes.

Only in-frame clones appear in the TCRdb table, and some are missing; sequencing was by immunoSEQ multiplex PCR. The repertoire holds approximately 60,000 clones, with 74% as singletons. Template: tumor biopsy or peripheral blood genomic DNA, roughly 600-6,004 ng per sample. V shed 0 bases and J 1 base; nucleotides not matched to a gene: 6. This CDR3 is 18 amino acids long. Germline CDR1 is SGHNT and CDR2 is YYREEE (reference sequence). Sequenced here: PBMCs, sampled after anti-PD-1 treatment. This TCR was sampled from a human donor with basal cell carcinoma. This rearrangement joins TRBV5-4 to TRBJ2-3; TRBD2 matches at 12 bases. The CDR3: CASSLALAGGPGTDTQYF. The CDR3 nucleotides are TGTGCCAGCAGCTTGGCCCTAGCGGGGGGGCCGGGCACAGATACGCAGTATTTT.